One and the same sample provided the 11 T cell receptor beta chains below, sequenced in a study of blood T cell repertoires in COVID-19. The repertoire was sequenced with immunoSEQ multiplex PCR; TCRdb's copy has only in-frame clones and lacks some. This table holds 200,000 to 250,000 clones, approximately 84% found once. Specimen: PBMCs or T cells enriched from blood (not recorded which). These receptors all stem from a man between 35 and 55 years old who had recovered from COVID-19.

CDR3 sequence reads: CASRGDTNQPQHF. The CDR3 region has the DNA TGTGCCAGCAGGGGAGACACGAATCAGCCCCAGCATTTT. V usage is TRBV2 and J usage is TRBJ1-5; D is unresolved. Germline V gives CDR1 SNHLY, CDR2 FYNNEI. The CDR3 consists of 13 residues. Trimming left V 6 bases short and J 4 bases short, with 10 bases between. The full variable domain, with the rest looked up from reference TRBV2 and TRBJ1-5, is EPEVTQTPSHQVTQMGQEVILRCVPISNHLYFYWYRQILGQKVEFLVSFYNNEISEKSEIFDDQFSVERPDGSNFTLKIRSTKLEDSAMYFCASRGDTNQPQHFGDGTRLSIL.

The rearrangement links TRBV5-1 to TRBJ2-7, with 10 bases fitting TRBD2. After removal of 2 bases from V and 0 bases from J, the junction contained 2 bases not matched to a gene. Germline assignment: CDR1 SGHRS and CDR2 YFSETQ. The CDR3 loop spans 15 amino acids. The CDR3 bases are TGCGCCAGCAGCTTCGTAGCGGGGGGCTCCTACGAGCAGTACTTC. This gives the protein CASSFVAGGSYEQYF.

The chain is built from TRBV25-1 and TRBJ1-4; D is unresolved. There are 12 residues in the CDR3. From germline, CDR1 is MGHDK and CDR2 SYGVNS. Trimming pared 5 bases from V and 8 bases from J, leaving 9 bases between. Written as DNA, the CDR3 is TGTGCCAGCAGTTGGAGGGAGGAAAAACTGTTTTTT. Translating it yields CASSWREEKLFF.

The rearrangement links TRBV6-4 to TRBJ1-2, with TRBD1 as a possible D gene (6 bases). Germline loops: CDR1 MRHNA, CDR2 SNTAGT. The CDR3 runs to 12 residues. V was cut by 10 bases and J by 6 bases, with 15 bases left in between. CDR3 sequence reads: CATRGGADGYTF. CDR3 in DNA: TGTGCCACGAGGGGGGGGGCCGATGGCTACACCTTC.

The rearrangement uses TRBV18 and TRBJ1-2; no clear D. The V and J ends lost 1 base and 1 base respectively, with 4 bases between them. Germline V gene data show CDR1 as KGHSH and CDR2 as LQKENI. The CDR3 has 13 residues. CDR3 bases: TGTGCCAGCTCACCACGTAATAACTATGGCTACACCTTC. This sequence encodes CASSPRNNYGYTF.

The chain couples TRBV18 to TRBJ2-7; 9 bases are a match to TRBD1. There are 16 residues in the CDR3. Germline CDR1 KGHSH, CDR2 LQKENI. The V and J ends lost 2 bases and 7 bases, in that order; junction bases with no gene match: 12. The CDR3 spells CASSPFVLQGAWEQYF. Here the CDR3 DNA reads TGTGCCAGCTCACCATTTGTTCTACAGGGGGCGTGGGAGCAGTACTTC.

The chain combines TRBV11-3 with TRBJ2-1; 8 nucleotides align to TRBD2. From germline, CDR1 is SGHNT and CDR2 YENEEA. The CDR3 is 17 amino acids. Germline trimming cut 0 bases from V and 2 bases from J; bases unmatched to any gene: 6. The CDR3 spells CASSLDKGGGTYNEQFF. The CDR3, as DNA: TGTGCCAGCAGCTTAGATAAGGGCGGGGGGACCTACAATGAGCAGTTCTTC.

This clone appeared once. J is TRBJ2-1 and V is TRBV6-5; 7 bases map to TRBD2. V was pared by 10 bases and J by 4 bases, with 10 bases of the junction left unmatched. This CDR3 is 14 amino acids long. CDR1 and CDR2 from the germline V gene are MNHEY and SVGAGI. The CDR3 DNA reads TGTGCCACCTTGGTTGGTAGCGGGTACAATGAGCAGTTCTTC. Translated: CATLVGSGYNEQFF.

The rearrangement joins TRBV7-9 to TRBJ1-2, with D tentatively TRBD1 (6 bases). The germline CDR1 and CDR2 sequences are SEHNR and FQNEAQ (reference sequence). Deletions cut 4 bases from V and 5 bases from J, with 14 bases between. CDR3 size: 14 residues. CDR3 sequence: CASSSQQGFYGYTF. The CDR3 coding sequence is TGTGCCAGCAGCTCACAACAGGGTTTTTATGGCTACACCTTC.

The J gene is TRBJ1-1, the V gene TRBV9, with 8 bases lining up with TRBD1. The CDR3 consists of 13 residues. Unmatched junction bases numbered 7, after V lost 3 bases and J lost 9 bases. CDR1 SGDLS and CDR2 YYNGEE come from the germline V gene. As DNA, the CDR3 is TGTGCCAGCAGCGCCTTTGGACAGGGTAAAGCTTTCTTT. This gives the protein CASSAFGQGKAFF.

The rearrangement joins TRBV7-3 to TRBJ2-1, with D possibly TRBD2 on 6 matching bases. Trimming took off 6 bases at V and 1 base at J, with 16 bases between the two ends. The CDR3 loop spans 16 amino acids. The germline gives CDR1 SGHTA, CDR2 FQGTGA. DNA of the CDR3: TGTGCCAGCAGTTCCAAATCGGGGGAGTCCTACAATGAGCAGTTCTTC. Its protein is CASSSKSGESYNEQFF.